The TCR beta chain described here comes from a study of blood T cell repertoires in COVID-19. Study summary: The samples span acute and convalescent COVID-19 from the United States, Italy and Spain. T cells, B-cell-depleted T cells, or PBMCs supplied cDNA or gDNA.

The V gene lost 7 bases and the J gene lost 8 bases, with 15 bases spanning the gap. CDR3 length: 13 residues. Germline lookup yields CDR1 MNHEY and CDR2 SVGAGI. Original processing methods: From reference gene primer amplification, estimates of nucleated cell counts were derived. The data were produced by immunoSEQ multiplex PCR, yet TCRdb's version contains in-frame clones alone and is incomplete. The DNA gave D and trimming, while V, J and clone size come from that table. Among approximately 310,000 clones listed, roughly 87% were seen once. The sample taken for sequencing was peripheral blood. This chain connects TRBV6-5 to TRBJ2-1; a possible D gene is TRBD2 (5 bases). The TCR originated in a middle-aged man with active or convalescent COVID-19. The CDR3 spells CASKRTLGDEQFF. DNA of the CDR3: TGTGCCAGCAAAAGGACCCTCGGGGATGAGCAGTTCTTC.